The 10 T cell receptor beta chains presented below share a single source sample, sequenced in a study of CXCR3-negative and CXCR3-positive naive CD8 T cells. Study-wide findings and caveats: Hydrophobicity of TRB CDR3s was greater in CXCR3-positive naive cells than in CXCR3-negative naive cells.

No cognate antigen is known for these TCRs. 5' RACE that incorporated UMI labels was used to prepare the TRB cDNA libraries. TCRdb re-called the 5' RACE reads; every CDR3 protein appears as one record, without DNA. The listing records about 140,000 distinct CDR3 sequences. The material sequenced was naive CXCR3+ CD8+ T cells from blood. Subset in this sample: CD45RO-CCR7+CD27+CD95- naive CD8+ T cells expressing CXCR3 (TNR3+). The receptors come from a human donor in good health. Some clones in this sample may be carry-over from other donors' samples.

The chain carries TRBV13 and TRBJ1-1; no DNA is available, so the TRBD1 call from TCRdb remains unchecked. Germline V lookup: CDR1 PRHDT, CDR2 FYEKMQ (reference sequence). This CDR3 spans 15 amino acids. The CDR3: CASSYSRTGNTEAFF.

This chain links TRBV29-1 with TRBJ2-7; TCRdb calls TRBD2, which cannot be checked without DNA. Germline V gene data show CDR1 as SQVTM and CDR2 as ANQGSEA. The CDR3 is made up of 15 amino acids. CDR3 in amino acids: CSVEDEAGGTYEQYF.

V and J are TRBV4-3 and TRBJ2-1; TCRdb's assignment of TRBD1 cannot be checked, as there is no DNA. From germline, CDR1 is LGHNA and CDR2 YSLEER. The CDR3 is 14 amino acids. Here the CDR3 reads CASSTDRGGNEQFF.

CDR3 residues: CASSYTLQGEGAFF. The V call is TRBV5-1, the J call TRBJ1-1; TCRdb outputs TRBD1, but without DNA this stays unchecked. The CDR3 is made up of 14 amino acids. Germline V gene lookup returns CDR1 SGHRS and CDR2 YFSETQ.

The rearrangement uses TRBV4-1 and TRBJ2-3; there is no DNA to check the TCRdb D call of TRBD1. Germline V gene data show CDR1 as MGHRA and CDR2 as YSYEKL. The CDR3 covers 14 residues. The CDR3 spells CASSPGHLADTQYF.

The V gene is TRBV25-1, the J gene TRBJ1-2. The V gene's germline CDR1 is MGHDK and CDR2 SYGVNS. The CDR3 is 11 amino acids. The CDR3 here is CASSEFYGYTF.

The rearrangement joins TRBV5-1 to TRBJ2-1; TCRdb's assignment of TRBD1 cannot be checked, as there is no DNA. The CDR3 is 15 residues long. Germline V gene sequence: CDR1 SGHRS, CDR2 YFSETQ. The CDR3 reads CASSAGQGTYNEQFF.

The chain employs TRBV7-9 and TRBJ2-3; TCRdb returns TRBD1, unconfirmable since there is no DNA. CDR1 SEHNR and CDR2 FQNEAQ come from the germline V gene (reference sequence). The CDR3 sequence is 15 residues long. The CDR3 spells CASSLGGHNTDTQYF.

The rearrangement links TRBV6-5 to TRBJ2-1. Germline CDR1 is MNHEY and CDR2 is SVGAGI. The CDR3 is 16 residues long. This chain's CDR3 is CASSDSAERPYNEQFF.

The chain joins TRBV20-1 to TRBJ2-2; TCRdb outputs TRBD2, but without DNA this stays unchecked. Germline lookup yields CDR1 DFQATT and CDR2 SNEGSKA (reference sequence). The CDR3 sequence is 15 residues long. CDR3 protein: CSASPGTSDSGELFF.